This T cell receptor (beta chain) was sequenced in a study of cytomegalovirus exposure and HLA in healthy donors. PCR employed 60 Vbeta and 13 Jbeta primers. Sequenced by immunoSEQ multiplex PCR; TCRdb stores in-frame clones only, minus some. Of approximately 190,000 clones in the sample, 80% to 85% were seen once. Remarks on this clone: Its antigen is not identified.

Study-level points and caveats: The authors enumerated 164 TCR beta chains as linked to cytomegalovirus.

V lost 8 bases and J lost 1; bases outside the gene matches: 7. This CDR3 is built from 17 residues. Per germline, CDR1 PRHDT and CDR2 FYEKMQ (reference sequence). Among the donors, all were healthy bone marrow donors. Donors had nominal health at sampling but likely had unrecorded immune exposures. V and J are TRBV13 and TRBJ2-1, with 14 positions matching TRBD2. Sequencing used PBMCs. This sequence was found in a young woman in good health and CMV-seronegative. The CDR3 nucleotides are TGTGCCAGCGGACTAGCGGGAGGCGGGAGGTCCTACAATGAGCAGTTCTTC. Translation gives CASGLAGGGRSYNEQFF.